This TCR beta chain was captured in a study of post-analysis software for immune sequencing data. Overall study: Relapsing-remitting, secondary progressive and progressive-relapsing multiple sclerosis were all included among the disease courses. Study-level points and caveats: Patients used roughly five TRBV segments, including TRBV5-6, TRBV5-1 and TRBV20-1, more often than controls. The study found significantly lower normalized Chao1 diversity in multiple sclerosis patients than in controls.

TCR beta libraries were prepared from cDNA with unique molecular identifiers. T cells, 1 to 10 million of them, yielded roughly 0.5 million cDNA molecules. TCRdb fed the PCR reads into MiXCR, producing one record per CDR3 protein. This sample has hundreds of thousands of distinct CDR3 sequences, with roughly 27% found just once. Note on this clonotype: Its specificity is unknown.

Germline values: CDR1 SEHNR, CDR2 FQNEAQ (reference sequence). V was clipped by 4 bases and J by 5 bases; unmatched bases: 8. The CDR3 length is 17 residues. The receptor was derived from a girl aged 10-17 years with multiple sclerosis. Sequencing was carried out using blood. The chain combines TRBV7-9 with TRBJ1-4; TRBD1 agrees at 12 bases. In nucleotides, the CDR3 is TGTGCCAGCAGCTCCCGGGACAGGGGGCGGGGAAATGAAAAACTGTTTTTT. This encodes CASSSRDRGRGNEKLFF.